The source of this T cell receptor (beta chain) is a study of blood T cell repertoires in COVID-19. The data were produced by immunoSEQ multiplex PCR, yet TCRdb's version contains in-frame clones alone and is incomplete. The table records about 150,000 clones, 84% of them present only once. The sequence derives from a woman aged 50 to 60 who had recovered from COVID-19. The sample comprised PBMCs or T cells enriched from blood (not recorded which).

CDR3 protein: CASSVDRVGGYTF. CDR3 DNA sequence: TGCGCCAGCAGTGTTGACAGGGTCGGTGGCTACACCTTC. This chain connects TRBV10-2 to TRBJ1-2; 7 nucleotides align to TRBD1. Germline V gene sequence: CDR1 WSHSY, CDR2 SAAADI. With V trimmed by 4 bases and J by 7 bases, 6 bases remained unmatched. CDR3 length: 13 amino acids.